Below are 17 T cell receptor beta chains sequenced from a single sample in a study of cytomegalovirus exposure and HLA in healthy donors. The PCR employed 60 Vbeta primers together with 13 Jbeta primers. TCRdb keeps only in-frame clones here, not all; method: immunoSEQ multiplex PCR. This sample has over 150,000 clones, with about 80% found just once. Material for sequencing was PBMCs. These receptors were taken from a young woman in good health and CMV-seronegative.

The gene calls are TRBV2 and TRBJ2-5; D unresolved. V dropped 6 bases and J dropped 2 bases, with 13 bases sitting between them. The germline V gene has CDR1 SNHLY and CDR2 FYNNEI. The CDR3 consists of 14 residues. The CDR3: CASRPDLIQETQYF. DNA of the CDR3: TGTGCCAGCAGACCTGACTTGATACAAGAGACCCAGTACTTC.

The chain carries TRBV18 and TRBJ1-1; no definite D call. This CDR3 region has 13 residues. V was pared by 6 bases and J by 5 bases, with 13 bases between. CDR1 KGHSH and CDR2 LQKENI come from the germline V gene. This CDR3 is CASSSSGVTEAFF. CDR3 bases: TGTGCCAGCTCCTCAAGCGGGGTGACTGAAGCTTTCTTT.

This chain connects TRBV7-8 to TRBJ2-2; D remains ambiguous. V was pared by 1 base and J by 4 bases, with 10 bases between. CDR3 length: 15 amino acids. Germline V gene lookup returns CDR1 SGHVS and CDR2 FQNEAQ. This CDR3 reads CASSLVPSGTGELFF. CDR3 sequence (DNA): TGTGCCAGCAGCTTAGTACCCTCGGGCACCGGGGAGCTGTTTTTT. The entire variable domain, with the rest obtained from reference TRBV7-8 and TRBJ2-2, is as follows: GAGVSQSPRYKVAKRGQDVALRCDPISGHVSLFWYQQALGQGPEFLTYFQNEAQLDKSGLPSDRFFAERPEGSVSTLKIQRTQQEDSAVYLCASSLVPSGTGELFFGEGSRLTVL.

This chain connects TRBV21-1 to TRBJ2-3; the table gives TRBD2 as D, unverified against the DNA. TRBV21-1 is a known pseudogene. There are 14 residues in the CDR3. The CDR3 region has the DNA TGTGCCAGCAGCAAAGAGCGGGCCACAGATACGCAGTATTTT. This sequence encodes CASSKERATDTQYF.

This clone was found once. CDR3 amino acids: CASSPNRSDPTRYEQYF. The CDR3 bases are TGTGCCAGCAGCCCCAACCGGTCAGACCCTACGAGGTACGAGCAGTACTTC. V gene TRBV7-9 combines with J gene TRBJ2-7; D not resolved. V dropped 5 bases and J dropped 4 bases, with 24 bases sitting between them. CDR3 length equals 17 residues. In germline, CDR1 is SEHNR, CDR2 FQNEAQ (reference sequence).

This clone was recorded a few times. This rearrangement joins TRBV28 to TRBJ1-5; no definite D call. V lost 6 bases, J lost 4 bases, and 13 bases lay in between. From germline, CDR1 is MDHEN and CDR2 SYDVKM. The CDR3 covers 14 residues. The CDR3 loop reads CASSILRENQPQHF. In DNA form, the CDR3 reads TGTGCCAGCAGCATCCTCCGAGAAAATCAGCCCCAGCATTTT.

This clone was picked up one time. The J gene is TRBJ2-1, the V gene TRBV4-1; D is unresolved. Germline V gene sequence: CDR1 MGHRA, CDR2 YSYEKL. The CDR3 extends over 12 amino acids. Trimming removed 2 bases at V and 4 bases at J, with 3 bases between. Here the CDR3 DNA reads TGCGCCAGCAGCCAATTATACAATGAGCAGTTCTTC. Its translation: CASSQLYNEQFF.

This CDR3 is CASSPPTRGTEAFF. The CDR3 region has the DNA TGTGCCAGCAGCCCCCCGACGCGAGGTACTGAAGCTTTCTTT. The genes are TRBV11-2 and TRBJ1-1; D ambiguous. Trimming left V 5 bases short and J 5 bases short, with 15 bases between. This CDR3 is built from 14 residues. The germline CDR1 and CDR2 sequences are SGHAT and FQNNGV.

This clone has just a few counts. The V call is TRBV18, the J call TRBJ1-4; 8 bases are a match to TRBD1. The CDR3 runs to 13 residues. Unmatched junction bases numbered 0, after V lost 4 bases and J lost 5 bases. Looked up from germline, CDR1 is KGHSH and CDR2 is LQKENI. The CDR3 spells CASSRDRNEKLFF. Here the CDR3 DNA reads TGTGCCAGCTCACGGGACAGGAATGAAAAACTGTTTTTT. Full variable domain (rest looked up from reference TRBV18 and TRBJ1-4): NAGVMQNPRHLVRRRGQEARLRCSPMKGHSHVYWYRQLPEEGLKFMVYLQKENIIDESGMPKERFSAEFPKEGPSILRIQQVVRGDSAAYFCASSRDRNEKLFFGSGTQLSVL.

This clone was seen only a few times. The chain uses TRBV4-1 and TRBJ1-2, with TRBD1 as a possible D gene (6 bases). The CDR3 consists of 13 residues. V lost 0 bases, J lost 4 bases, and 6 bases lay in between. Germline values: CDR1 MGHRA, CDR2 YSYEKL. CDR3 DNA: TGCGCCAGCAGCCAAGAACAGGGCTATGGCTACACCTTC. Its translation: CASSQEQGYGYTF.

The rearrangement uses TRBV6-5 and TRBJ2-1, with D perhaps matching TRBD1 (6 bases). The ends were cut back, 6 bases at V and 4 bases at J, with 16 bases in the middle. Germline CDR1 and CDR2: MNHEY and SVGAGI. The CDR3 is 15 amino acids. CDR3: CASSSGGQRYNEQFF. As DNA, the CDR3 is TGTGCCAGCAGCTCCGGCGGACAGAGATACAATGAGCAGTTCTTC.

This chain joins TRBV6-6 and TRBJ2-1, with TRBD2 matching over 11 bases. With 6 bases clipped from V and 4 bases from J, the junction kept 8 bases outside the gene matches. This CDR3 region has 16 residues. Germline values: CDR1 MNHNY, CDR2 SVGAGI (reference sequence). The DNA of the CDR3 is TGTGCCAGCAGCACCCCACTAGCGGGAGCGTACAATGAGCAGTTCTTC. Amino acids: CASSTPLAGAYNEQFF.

The chain recombines TRBV5-1 with TRBJ1-1, with a tentative D call TRBD1 (5 bases). Germline V gene sequence: CDR1 SGHRS, CDR2 YFSETQ. This CDR3 comprises 12 residues. Trimming removed 0 bases at V and 8 bases at J, with 8 bases between. CDR3 amino acids: CASSLGTSEAFF. The CDR3 coding sequence is TGCGCCAGCAGCTTGGGGACATCCGAAGCTTTCTTT.

The CDR3 coding sequence is TGTGCCAGCAGCTTGGCCGGGACTATCAATGAGCAGTTCTTC. Translated, it gives CASSLAGTINEQFF. This rearrangement joins TRBV5-6 to TRBJ2-1; 7 bases align to TRBD2. V shed 0 bases and J 6 bases; nucleotides not matched to a gene: 3. The CDR3 has 14 amino acids. Germline V gene lookup returns CDR1 SGHDT and CDR2 YYEEEE.

This clone was seen more than once but under ten times. The chain couples TRBV18 to TRBJ2-7, with TRBD2 matching over 8 bases. Trimming at V came to 4 bases and at J to 3 bases, leaving 5 bases not matched to a gene. Germline V lookup: CDR1 KGHSH, CDR2 LQKENI. The CDR3 is 14 residues long. CDR3 coding DNA: TGTGCCAGCTCACTATGGACTAGCAACTACGAGCAGTACTTC. Amino acids: CASSLWTSNYEQYF.

CDR3 loop: CASRPWAGDHNEQFF. The CDR3 bases are TGTGCCAGCAGGCCCTGGGCGGGAGACCACAATGAGCAGTTCTTC. The chain carries TRBV11-2 and TRBJ2-1; TRBD2 aligns across 7 bases. After removal of 6 bases from V and 5 bases from J, the junction contained 10 bases not matched to a gene. This CDR3 spans 15 amino acids. Per germline, CDR1 SGHAT and CDR2 FQNNGV.

The chain couples TRBV21-1 to TRBJ2-3; no DNA check was done on the table's D call, TRBD1. TRBV21-1 is designated a pseudogene. There are 16 residues in the CDR3. Here the CDR3 reads CASSKEKGVGTDTQYF. Written as DNA, the CDR3 is TGTGCCAGCAGCAAAGAGAAGGGGGTTGGCACAGATACGCAGTATTTT.